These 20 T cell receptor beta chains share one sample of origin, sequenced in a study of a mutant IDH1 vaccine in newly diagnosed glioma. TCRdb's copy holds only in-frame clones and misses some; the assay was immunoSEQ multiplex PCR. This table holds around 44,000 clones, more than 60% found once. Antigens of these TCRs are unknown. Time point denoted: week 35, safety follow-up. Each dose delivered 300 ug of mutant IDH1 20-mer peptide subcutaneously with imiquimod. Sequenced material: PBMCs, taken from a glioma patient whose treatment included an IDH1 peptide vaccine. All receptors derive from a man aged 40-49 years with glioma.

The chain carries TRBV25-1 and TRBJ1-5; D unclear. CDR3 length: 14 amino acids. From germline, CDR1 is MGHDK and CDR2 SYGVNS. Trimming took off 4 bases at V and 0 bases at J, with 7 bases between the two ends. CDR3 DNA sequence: TGTGCCAGCAGTGGGCCAGTTAGCAATCAGCCCCAGCATTTT. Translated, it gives CASSGPVSNQPQHF.

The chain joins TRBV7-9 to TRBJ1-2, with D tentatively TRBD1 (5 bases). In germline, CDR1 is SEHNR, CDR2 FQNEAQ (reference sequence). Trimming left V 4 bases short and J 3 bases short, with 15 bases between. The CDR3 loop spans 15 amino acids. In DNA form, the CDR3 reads TGTGCCAGCAGCTCGTCAGGGTTCTTGGACTATGGCTACACCTTC. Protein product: CASSSSGFLDYGYTF.

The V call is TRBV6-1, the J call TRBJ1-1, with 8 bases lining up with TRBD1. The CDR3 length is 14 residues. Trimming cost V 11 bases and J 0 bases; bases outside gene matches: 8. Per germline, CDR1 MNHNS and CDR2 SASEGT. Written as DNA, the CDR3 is TGTGCCGTCCGGACAGGGTCTATGAACACTGAAGCTTTCTTT. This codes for CAVRTGSMNTEAFF.

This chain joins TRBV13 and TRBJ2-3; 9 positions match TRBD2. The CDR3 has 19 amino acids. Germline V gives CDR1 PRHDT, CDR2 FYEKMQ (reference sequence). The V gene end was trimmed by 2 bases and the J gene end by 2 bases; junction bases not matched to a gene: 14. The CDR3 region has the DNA TGTGCCAGCAGCTTAAGTACTAGCGGGCGCGAGGGGATCACAGATACGCAGTATTTT. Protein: CASSLSTSGREGITDTQYF.

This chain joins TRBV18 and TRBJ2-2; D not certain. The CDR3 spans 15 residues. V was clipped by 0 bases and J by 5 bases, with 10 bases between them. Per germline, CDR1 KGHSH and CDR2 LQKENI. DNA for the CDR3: TGTGCCAGCTCACCACCTAGAACGGAGACCGGGGAGCTGTTTTTT. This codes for CASSPPRTETGELFF.

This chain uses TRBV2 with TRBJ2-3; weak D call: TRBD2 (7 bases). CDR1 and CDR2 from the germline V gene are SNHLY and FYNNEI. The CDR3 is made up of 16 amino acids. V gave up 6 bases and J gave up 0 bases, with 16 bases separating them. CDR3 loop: CASRPRAGASTDTQYF. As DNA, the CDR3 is TGTGCCAGCAGACCCAGGGCGGGGGCCAGCACAGATACGCAGTATTTT.

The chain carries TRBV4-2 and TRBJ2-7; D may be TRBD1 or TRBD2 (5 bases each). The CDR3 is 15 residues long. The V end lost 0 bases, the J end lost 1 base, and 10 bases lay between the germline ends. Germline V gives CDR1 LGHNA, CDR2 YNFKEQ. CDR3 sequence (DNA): TGTGCCAGCAGCCAAGATGTTGGGGGTTCCTACGAGCAGTACTTC. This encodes CASSQDVGGSYEQYF.

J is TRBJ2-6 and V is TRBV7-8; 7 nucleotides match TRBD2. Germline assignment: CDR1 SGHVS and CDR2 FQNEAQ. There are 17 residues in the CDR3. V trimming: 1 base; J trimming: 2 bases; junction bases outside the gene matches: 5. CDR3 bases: TGTGCCAGCAGCTTAGTGTGGGCGGGGGCTGGGGCCAACGTCCTGACTTTC. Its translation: CASSLVWAGAGANVLTF.

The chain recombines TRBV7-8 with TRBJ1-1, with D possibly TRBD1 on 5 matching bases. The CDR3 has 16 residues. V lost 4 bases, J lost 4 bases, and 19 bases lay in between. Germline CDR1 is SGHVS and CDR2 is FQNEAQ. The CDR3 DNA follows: TGTGCCAGCAGCTCAAGCCCCCAGGGTTGGATCACTGAAGCTTTCTTT. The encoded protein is CASSSSPQGWITEAFF.

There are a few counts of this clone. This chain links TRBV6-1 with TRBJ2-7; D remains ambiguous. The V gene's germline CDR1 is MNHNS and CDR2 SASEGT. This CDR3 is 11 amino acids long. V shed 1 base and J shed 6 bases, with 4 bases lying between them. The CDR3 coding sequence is TGTGCCAGCAGTGAAGGGATCGAGCAGTACTTC. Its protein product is CASSEGIEQYF.

CDR3 loop: CASSHGDRGEQYF. The CDR3 DNA reads TGCGCCAGCAGCCACGGGGACAGAGGCGAGCAGTACTTC. The rearrangement links TRBV5-1 to TRBJ2-7; 7 nucleotides match TRBD1. The trim removed 4 bases at V and 6 bases at J, leaving 7 bases unmatched. The CDR3 contains 13 residues. Germline CDR1 SGHRS, CDR2 YFSETQ.

The CDR3 DNA follows: TGTGCCACCCAACGACGGTACTTC. Translation gives CATQRRYF. This chain links TRBV30 with TRBJ2-7, with D uncertain. Trimming pared 8 bases from V and 12 bases from J, leaving 11 bases between. Germline V gene lookup returns CDR1 GTSNPN and CDR2 SVGIG (reference sequence). The CDR3 has 8 residues.

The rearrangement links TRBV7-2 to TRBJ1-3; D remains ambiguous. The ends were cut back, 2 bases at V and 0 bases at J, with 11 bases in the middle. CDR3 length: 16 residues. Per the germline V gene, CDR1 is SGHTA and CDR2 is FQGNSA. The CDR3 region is CASSLYGIGSGNTIYF. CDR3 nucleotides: TGTGCCAGCAGCTTATACGGGATCGGCTCTGGAAACACCATATATTTT.

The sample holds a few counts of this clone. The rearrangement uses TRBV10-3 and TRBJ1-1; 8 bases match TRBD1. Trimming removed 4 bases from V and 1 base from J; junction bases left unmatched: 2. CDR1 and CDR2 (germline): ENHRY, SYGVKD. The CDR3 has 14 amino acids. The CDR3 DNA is TGTGCCATCAGTGCCGGGACAGGGAACACTGAAGCTTTCTTT. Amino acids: CAISAGTGNTEAFF.

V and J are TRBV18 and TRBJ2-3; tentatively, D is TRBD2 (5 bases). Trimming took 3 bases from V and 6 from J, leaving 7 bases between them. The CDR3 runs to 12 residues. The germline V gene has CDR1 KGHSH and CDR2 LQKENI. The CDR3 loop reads CASSPSGDTQYF. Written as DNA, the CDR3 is TGTGCCAGCTCACCTTCGGGGGATACGCAGTATTTT.

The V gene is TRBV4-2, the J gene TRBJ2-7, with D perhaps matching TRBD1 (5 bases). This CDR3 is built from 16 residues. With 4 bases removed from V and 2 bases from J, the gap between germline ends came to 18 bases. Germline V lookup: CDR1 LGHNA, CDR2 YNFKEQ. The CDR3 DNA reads TGTGCCAGCAGCCCCAGGGTGTCGGCGAGCACCTACGAGCAGTACTTC. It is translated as CASSPRVSASTYEQYF.

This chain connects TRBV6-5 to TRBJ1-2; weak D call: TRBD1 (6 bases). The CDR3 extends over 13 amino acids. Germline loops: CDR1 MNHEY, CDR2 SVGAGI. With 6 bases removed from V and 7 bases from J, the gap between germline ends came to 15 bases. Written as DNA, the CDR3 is TGTGCCAGCAGGCCCGACAGGCGGATTGGCTACACCTTC. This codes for CASRPDRRIGYTF.

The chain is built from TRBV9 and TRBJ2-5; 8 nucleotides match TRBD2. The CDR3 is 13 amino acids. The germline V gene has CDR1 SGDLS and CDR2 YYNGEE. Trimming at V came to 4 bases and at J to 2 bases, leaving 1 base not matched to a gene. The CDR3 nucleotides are TGTGCCAGCAGCATAGCGGGGCAAGAGACCCAGTACTTC. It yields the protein CASSIAGQETQYF.

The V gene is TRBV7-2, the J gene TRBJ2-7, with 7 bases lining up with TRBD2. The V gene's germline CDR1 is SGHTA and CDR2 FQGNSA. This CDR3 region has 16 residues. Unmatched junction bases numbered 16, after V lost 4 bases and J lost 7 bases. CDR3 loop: CASSSIGPGGPLEQYF. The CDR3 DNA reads TGTGCCAGCAGCTCAATTGGGCCGGGGGGTCCGTTGGAGCAGTACTTC.

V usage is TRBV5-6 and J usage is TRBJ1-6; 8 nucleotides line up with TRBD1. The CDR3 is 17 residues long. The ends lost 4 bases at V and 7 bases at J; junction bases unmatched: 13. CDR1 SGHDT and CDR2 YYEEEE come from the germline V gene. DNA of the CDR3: TGTGCCAGCAGCACCGCCGGCAGGGGGCCGGCGAATTCACCCCTCCACTTT. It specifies CASSTAGRGPANSPLHF.